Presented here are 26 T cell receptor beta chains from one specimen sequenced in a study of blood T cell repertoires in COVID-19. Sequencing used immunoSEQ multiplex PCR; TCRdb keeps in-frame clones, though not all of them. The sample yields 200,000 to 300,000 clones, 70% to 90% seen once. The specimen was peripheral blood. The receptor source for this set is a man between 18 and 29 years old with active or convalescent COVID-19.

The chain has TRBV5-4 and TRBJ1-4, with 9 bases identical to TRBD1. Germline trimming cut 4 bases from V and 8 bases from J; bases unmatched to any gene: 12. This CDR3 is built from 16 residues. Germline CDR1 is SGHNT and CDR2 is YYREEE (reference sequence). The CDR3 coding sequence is TGTGCCAGCAGCGCTAGGACAGGGGATTCGGGAGAAAAACTGTTTTTT. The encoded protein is CASSARTGDSGEKLFF.

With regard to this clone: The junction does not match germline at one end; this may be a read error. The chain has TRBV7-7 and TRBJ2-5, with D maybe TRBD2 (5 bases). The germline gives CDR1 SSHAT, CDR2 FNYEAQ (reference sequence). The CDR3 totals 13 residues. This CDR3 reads CASSSRRRETQYF. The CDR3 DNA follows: TGTGCTAGCAGCTCCCGCAGGAGGGAGACCCAGTACTTC.

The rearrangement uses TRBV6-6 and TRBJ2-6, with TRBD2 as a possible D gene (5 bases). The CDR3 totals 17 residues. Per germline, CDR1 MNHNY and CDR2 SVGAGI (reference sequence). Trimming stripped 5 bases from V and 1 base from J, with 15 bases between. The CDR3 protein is CASSLETRVSGANVLTF. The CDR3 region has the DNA TGTGCCAGCAGTCTCGAGACGAGGGTTTCTGGGGCCAACGTCCTGACTTTC.

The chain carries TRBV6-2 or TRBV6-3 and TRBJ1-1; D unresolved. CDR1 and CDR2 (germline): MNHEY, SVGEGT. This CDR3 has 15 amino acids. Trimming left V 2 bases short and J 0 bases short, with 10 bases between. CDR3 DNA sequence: TGTGCCAGCAGTTACCCTCTAAACCTGAACACTGAAGCTTTCTTT. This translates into CASSYPLNLNTEAFF.

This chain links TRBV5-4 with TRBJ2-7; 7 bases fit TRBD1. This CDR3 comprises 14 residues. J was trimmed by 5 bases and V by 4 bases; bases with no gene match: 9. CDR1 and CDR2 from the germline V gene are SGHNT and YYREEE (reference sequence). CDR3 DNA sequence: TGTGCCAGCAGCACTACGACAGGGTCCAACGAGCAGTACTTC. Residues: CASSTTTGSNEQYF.

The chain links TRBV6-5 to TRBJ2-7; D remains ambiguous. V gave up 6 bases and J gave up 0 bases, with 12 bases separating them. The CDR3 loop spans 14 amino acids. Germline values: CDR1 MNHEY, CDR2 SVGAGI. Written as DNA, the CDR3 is TGTGCCAGCAGCCTCGACTGGAGCTCCTACGAGCAGTACTTC. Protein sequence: CASSLDWSSYEQYF.

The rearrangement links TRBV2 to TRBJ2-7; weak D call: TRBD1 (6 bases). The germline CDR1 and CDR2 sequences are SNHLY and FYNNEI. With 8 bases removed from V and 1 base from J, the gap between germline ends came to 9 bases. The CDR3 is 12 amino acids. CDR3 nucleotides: TGTGCCAGCCACAGGGATTCCTACGAGCAGTACTTC. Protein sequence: CASHRDSYEQYF.

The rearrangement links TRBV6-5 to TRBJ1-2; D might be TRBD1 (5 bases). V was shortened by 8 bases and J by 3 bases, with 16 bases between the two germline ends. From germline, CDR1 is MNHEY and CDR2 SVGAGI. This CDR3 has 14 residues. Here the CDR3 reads CASLTQGGDYGYTF. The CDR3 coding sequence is TGTGCCAGCCTGACCCAGGGAGGCGACTATGGCTACACCTTC.

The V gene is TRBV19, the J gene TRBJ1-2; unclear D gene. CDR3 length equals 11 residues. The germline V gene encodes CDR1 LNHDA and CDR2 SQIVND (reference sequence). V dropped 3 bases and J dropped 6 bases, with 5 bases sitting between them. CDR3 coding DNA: TGTGCCAGTAGTATTAGCCATGGCTACACCTTC. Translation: CASSISHGYTF.

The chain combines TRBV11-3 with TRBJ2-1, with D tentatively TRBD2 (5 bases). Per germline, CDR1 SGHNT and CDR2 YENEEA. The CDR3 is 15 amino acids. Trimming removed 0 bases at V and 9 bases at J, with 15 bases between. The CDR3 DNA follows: TGTGCCAGCAGCTTAGATCGGGCTAGCTGGGGTGAGCAGTTCTTC. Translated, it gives CASSLDRASWGEQFF.

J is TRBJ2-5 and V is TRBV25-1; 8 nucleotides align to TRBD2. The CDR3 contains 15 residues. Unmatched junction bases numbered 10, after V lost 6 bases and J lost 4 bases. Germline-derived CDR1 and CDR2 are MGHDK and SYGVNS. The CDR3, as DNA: TGTGCCAGCAGCCCCCAGGAGCGGGGGTTAGAGACCCAGTACTTC. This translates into CASSPQERGLETQYF.

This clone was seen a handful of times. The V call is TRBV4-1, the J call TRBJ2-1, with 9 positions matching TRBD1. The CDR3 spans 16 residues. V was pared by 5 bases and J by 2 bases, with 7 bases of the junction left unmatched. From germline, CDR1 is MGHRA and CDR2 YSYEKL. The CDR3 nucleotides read TGCGCCAGCAGCGTAGACGGACAGGGGCCCTACAATGAGCAGTTCTTC. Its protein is CASSVDGQGPYNEQFF.

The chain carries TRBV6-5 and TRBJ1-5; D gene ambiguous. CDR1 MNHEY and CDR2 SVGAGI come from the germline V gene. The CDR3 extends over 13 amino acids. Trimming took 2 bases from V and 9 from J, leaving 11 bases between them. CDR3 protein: CASSYPRARPQHF. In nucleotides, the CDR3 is TGTGCCAGCAGTTACCCGCGGGCCAGGCCCCAGCATTTT.

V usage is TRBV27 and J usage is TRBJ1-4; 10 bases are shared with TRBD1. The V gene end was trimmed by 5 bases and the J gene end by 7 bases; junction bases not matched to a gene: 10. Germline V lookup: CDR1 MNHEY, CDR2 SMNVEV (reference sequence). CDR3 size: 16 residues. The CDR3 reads CASSTITGTGVEKLFF. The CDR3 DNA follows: TGTGCCAGCAGTACCATAACAGGGACAGGGGTTGAAAAACTGTTTTTT.

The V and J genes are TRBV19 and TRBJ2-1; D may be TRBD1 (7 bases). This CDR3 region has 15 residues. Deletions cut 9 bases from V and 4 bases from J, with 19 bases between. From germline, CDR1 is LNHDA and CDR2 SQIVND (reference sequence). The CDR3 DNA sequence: TGTGCCAGACCCACAGGGGACTTCCGTTACAATGAGCAGTTCTTC. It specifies CARPTGDFRYNEQFF.

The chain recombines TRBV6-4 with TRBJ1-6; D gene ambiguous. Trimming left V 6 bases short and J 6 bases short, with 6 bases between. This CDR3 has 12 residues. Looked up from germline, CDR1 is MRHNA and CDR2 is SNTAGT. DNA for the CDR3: TGTGCCAGCAGGGAGGGTAATTCACCCCTCCACTTT. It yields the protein CASREGNSPLHF.

The CDR3: CASIGTGSAEQYF. DNA of the CDR3: TGTGCCAGTATAGGGACAGGGTCCGCCGAGCAGTACTTC. V gene TRBV19 combines with J gene TRBJ2-7; 9 bases are a match to TRBD1. This CDR3 has 13 residues. After removal of 7 bases from V and 6 bases from J, the junction contained 7 bases not matched to a gene. Germline CDR1 LNHDA, CDR2 SQIVND (reference sequence).

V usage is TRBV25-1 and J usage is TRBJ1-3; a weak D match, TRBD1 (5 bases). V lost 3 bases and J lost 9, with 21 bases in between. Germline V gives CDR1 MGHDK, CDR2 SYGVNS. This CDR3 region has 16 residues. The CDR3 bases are TGTGCCAGCAGTGATCTAAGTGGGGCCCAAGTAGGCACCATATATTTT. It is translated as CASSDLSGAQVGTIYF.

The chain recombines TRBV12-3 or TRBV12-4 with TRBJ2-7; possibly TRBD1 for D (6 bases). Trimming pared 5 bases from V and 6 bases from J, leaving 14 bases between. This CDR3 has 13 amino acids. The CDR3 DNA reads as TGTGCCAGCAGTGATGGACAGAAGGGCGAGCAGTACTTC. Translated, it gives CASSDGQKGEQYF.

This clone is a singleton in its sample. Here the CDR3 DNA reads TGTGCCAGCAGTCCGAGTCAGACAGGGAACTCAGAGACCCAGTACTTC. Translated: CASSPSQTGNSETQYF. The chain has TRBV28 and TRBJ2-5; 7 bases are a match to TRBD1. Germline V gene sequence: CDR1 MDHEN, CDR2 SYDVKM. Trimming at V came to 5 bases and at J to 4 bases, leaving 13 bases not matched to a gene. The CDR3 sequence is 16 residues long.

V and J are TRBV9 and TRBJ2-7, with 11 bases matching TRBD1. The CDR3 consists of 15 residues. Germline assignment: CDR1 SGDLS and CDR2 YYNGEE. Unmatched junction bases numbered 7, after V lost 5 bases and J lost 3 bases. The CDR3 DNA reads TGTGCCAGCAGTGGGGTTGGGACAGGGGGCTACGAGCAGTACTTC. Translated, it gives CASSGVGTGGYEQYF.

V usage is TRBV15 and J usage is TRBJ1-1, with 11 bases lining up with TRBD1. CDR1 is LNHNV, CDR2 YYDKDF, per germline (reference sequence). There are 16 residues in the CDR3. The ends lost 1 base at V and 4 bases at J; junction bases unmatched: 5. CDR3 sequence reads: CATSRAVGTGGTEAFF. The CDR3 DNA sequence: TGTGCCACCAGCAGAGCTGTTGGGACAGGGGGCACTGAAGCTTTCTTT.

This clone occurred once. This chain's CDR3 is CASLDRGLSNQPQHF. The CDR3 DNA is TGTGCCAGCCTGGACAGGGGGCTGAGCAATCAGCCCCAGCATTTT. This chain uses TRBV27 with TRBJ1-5; 11 bases line up with TRBD1. The germline V gene has CDR1 MNHEY and CDR2 SMNVEV (reference sequence). The CDR3 contains 15 residues. Trimming at V came to 8 bases and at J to 1 base, leaving 4 bases not matched to a gene.

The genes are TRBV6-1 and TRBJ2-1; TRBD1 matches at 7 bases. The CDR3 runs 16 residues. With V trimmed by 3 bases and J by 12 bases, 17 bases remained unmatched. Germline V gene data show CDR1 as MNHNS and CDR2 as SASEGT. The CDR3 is CASSDRGQFPTGWQFF. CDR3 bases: TGTGCCAGCAGTGATAGGGGACAGTTTCCTACAGGGTGGCAGTTCTTC.

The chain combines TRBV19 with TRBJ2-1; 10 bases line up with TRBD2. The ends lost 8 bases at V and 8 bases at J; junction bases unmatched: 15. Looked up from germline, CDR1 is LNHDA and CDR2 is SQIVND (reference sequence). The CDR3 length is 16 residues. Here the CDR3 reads CASAISSSGSNHEQFF. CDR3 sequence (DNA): TGTGCCAGTGCTATATCTTCTAGCGGGAGTAACCATGAGCAGTTCTTC.

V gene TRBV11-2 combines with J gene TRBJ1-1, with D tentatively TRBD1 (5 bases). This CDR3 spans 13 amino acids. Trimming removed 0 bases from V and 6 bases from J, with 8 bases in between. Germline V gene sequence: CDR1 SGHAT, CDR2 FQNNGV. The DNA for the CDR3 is TGTGCCAGCAGCTTAGAAAGGGGTGCTGAAGCTTTCTTT. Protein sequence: CASSLERGAEAFF.